The 16 T cell receptor beta chains presented below share a single source sample, sequenced in a study of T cell changes during pregnancy in multiple sclerosis (dated 2019 in TCRdb). Libraries were constructed by the immunoSEQ multiplex PCR assay. As stored in TCRdb, this immuneACCESS dataset retains in-frame rearrangements with V and J assigned. A fraction of the clones does not appear; measured against another copy, unresolved V genes explain less than half of the discrepancy, and the remainder lacks a known reason. The sample contains about 45,000 clones, around 90% of them found a single time. Approximately 0.5% of the sample lies in the top ten. Here the sequenced sample was CD4+ T cells from peripheral blood mononuclear cells, taken in the first trimester of pregnancy. The receptors derive from a female donor with multiple sclerosis, enrolled in a pregnancy study.

The chain carries TRBV9 and TRBJ2-2, with TRBD1 identical over 7 bases. The CDR3 runs to 14 residues. V was clipped by 5 bases and J by 4 bases; unmatched bases: 5. CDR1 is SGDLS and CDR2 is YYNGEE in the germline V gene. CDR3: CASSVGQATGELFF. The CDR3 DNA follows: TGTGCCAGCAGTGTTGGACAGGCCACCGGGGAGCTGTTTTTT.

The chain employs TRBV7-2 and TRBJ2-1, with 11 bases fitting TRBD2. The CDR3 consists of 15 residues. Germline V gene sequence: CDR1 SGHTA, CDR2 FQGNSA. V shed 1 base and J 9 bases; nucleotides not matched to a gene: 5. The CDR3 nucleotides read TGTGCCAGCAGCTTAGTATCACTAGCGGGAGTTGAGCAGTTCTTC. Amino acid sequence: CASSLVSLAGVEQFF.

V and J are TRBV5-8 and TRBJ2-5, with 8 bases that match TRBD1. V dropped 4 bases and J dropped 5; count of bases not matched to a gene: 13. From germline, CDR1 is SGHTS and CDR2 YDEGEE. The CDR3 has 16 residues. CDR3 protein: CASSPGMTGVGETQYF. CDR3 in DNA: TGTGCCAGCAGCCCCGGAATGACAGGGGTGGGTGAGACCCAGTACTTC. Based on the CDR3 plus reference TRBV5-8 and TRBJ2-5, the full variable domain is EAGVTQSPTHLIKTRGQQATLRCSPISGHTSVYWYQQALGLGLQFLLWYDEGEERNRGNFPPRFSGRQFPNYSSELNVNALELEDSALYLCASSPGMTGVGETQYFGPGTRLLVL.

In this sample, this clone turned up a few times. The chain uses TRBV2 and TRBJ1-5, with 8 bases identical to TRBD1. This CDR3 comprises 12 residues. The V and J ends lost 7 bases and 5 bases, in that order; junction bases with no gene match: 1. In germline, CDR1 is SNHLY, CDR2 FYNNEI. Here the CDR3 reads CASKDRDQPQHF. CDR3 nucleotides: TGTGCCAGCAAGGACAGGGATCAGCCCCAGCATTTT.

This sequence joins TRBV30 and TRBJ2-2, with D unclear. Germline CDR1 is GTSNPN and CDR2 is SVGIG (reference sequence). The CDR3 contains 12 residues. V was shortened by 3 bases and J by 3 bases, with 5 bases between the two germline ends. CDR3 sequence (DNA): TGTGCCTGGAGAGCATACACCGGGGAGCTGTTTTTT. Protein sequence: CAWRAYTGELFF.

The CDR3 is CASSERRDRGGYEQYF. The DNA of the CDR3 is TGTGCCAGCAGTGAGCGACGAGACAGGGGTGGCTACGAGCAGTACTTC. This sequence joins TRBV6-1 and TRBJ2-7, with 8 positions matching TRBD1. The CDR3 spans 16 residues. J was trimmed by 3 bases and V by 3 bases; bases with no gene match: 10. In germline, CDR1 is MNHNS, CDR2 SASEGT.

The rearrangement joins TRBV11-2 to TRBJ1-2, with TRBD1 identical over 8 bases. Germline CDR1 reads SGHAT; CDR2 reads FQNNGV. CDR3 length: 14 residues. After removal of 4 bases from V and 7 bases from J, the junction contained 8 bases not matched to a gene. The CDR3 nucleotides read TGTGCCAGCAGCTCGACGGACAGGGCCTCTGGCTACACCTTC. Translated: CASSSTDRASGYTF.

This clone was detected only once. This rearrangement joins TRBV19 to TRBJ2-2, with D tentatively TRBD2 (5 bases). Germline V gives CDR1 LNHDA, CDR2 SQIVND (reference sequence). CDR3 length: 16 amino acids. V gave up 6 bases and J gave up 0 bases, with 14 bases separating them. CDR3 protein: CASRADLFANTGELFF. The CDR3 DNA reads as TGTGCCAGTAGGGCGGACTTGTTCGCGAACACCGGGGAGCTGTTTTTT.

The rearrangement joins TRBV2 to TRBJ1-4; TRBD1 agrees at 9 bases. The CDR3 is made up of 15 amino acids. The germline V gene has CDR1 SNHLY and CDR2 FYNNEI. V dropped 7 bases and J dropped 4; count of bases not matched to a gene: 7. CDR3: CASKGQGLVNEKLFF. CDR3 bases: TGTGCCAGCAAGGGACAGGGTTTGGTTAATGAAAAACTGTTTTTT.

The gene calls are TRBV5-5 and TRBJ2-7; D is possibly TRBD1 (5 bases). Trimming left V 1 base short and J 2 bases short, with 7 bases between. Germline V gives CDR1 SGHKS, CDR2 YYEKEE (reference sequence). The CDR3 has 13 residues. The CDR3 spells CASSLQGAYEQYF. The CDR3 DNA is TGTGCCAGCAGCTTGCAGGGCGCCTACGAGCAGTACTTC. The whole variable domain, remainder taken from reference TRBV5-5 and TRBJ2-7, is DAGVTQSPTHLIKTRGQQVTLRCSPISGHKSVSWYQQVLGQGPQFIFQYYEKEERGRGNFPDRFSARQFPNYSSELNVNALLLGDSALYLCASSLQGAYEQYFGPGTRLTVT.

This chain links TRBV4-3 with TRBJ2-7, with TRBD2 matching 9 bases. V was clipped by 1 base and J by 0 bases; unmatched bases: 1. The CDR3 is 15 residues long. Germline V CDR1 and CDR2: LGHNA, YSLEER. The CDR3: CASSQGTSDSYEQYF. The CDR3 DNA sequence: TGCGCCAGCAGCCAAGGGACTAGCGACTCCTACGAGCAGTACTTC.

The V gene is TRBV5-1, the J gene TRBJ2-2; a possible D gene is TRBD2 (5 bases). Germline V gene sequence: CDR1 SGHRS, CDR2 YFSETQ. V was clipped by 3 bases and J by 4 bases, with 10 bases between them. The CDR3 runs to 14 residues. This chain's CDR3 is CASSSREGTGELFF. The CDR3 bases are TGCGCCAGCAGCTCCAGAGAGGGCACCGGGGAGCTGTTTTTT.

V and J are TRBV30 and TRBJ2-7; 7 bases match TRBD2. Germline-derived CDR1 and CDR2 are GTSNPN and SVGIG (reference sequence). The trim removed 0 bases at V and 0 bases at J, leaving 2 bases unmatched. The length of the CDR3 is 14 residues. The CDR3 spells CAWSVGDYSYEQYF. The CDR3 DNA is TGTGCCTGGAGTGTAGGGGACTACTCCTACGAGCAGTACTTC.

This clone was counted only a few times. The CDR3 spells CASSYTRASSSYEQYF. In DNA, the CDR3 is TGTGCCAGCAGTTACACCAGGGCGTCAAGCTCCTACGAGCAGTACTTC. The chain recombines TRBV6-6 with TRBJ2-7; a possible D gene is TRBD1 (5 bases). CDR1 and CDR2 (germline): MNHNY, SVGAGI (reference sequence). This CDR3 region has 16 residues. V shed 2 bases and J shed 0 bases, with 14 bases lying between them.

The gene calls are TRBV19 and TRBJ2-3; no firm D call. The CDR3 covers 13 residues. Trimming left V 5 bases short and J 3 bases short, with 9 bases between. The germline V gene has CDR1 LNHDA and CDR2 SQIVND (reference sequence). CDR3: CASSQAMTDTQYF. Here the CDR3 DNA reads TGTGCCAGTAGTCAGGCCATGACAGATACGCAGTATTTT. Full variable domain (remainder filled in from reference TRBV19 and TRBJ2-3): DGGITQSPKYLFRKEGQNVTLSCEQNLNHDAMYWYRQDPGQGLRLIYYSQIVNDFQKGDIAEGYSVSREKKESFPLTVTSAQKNPTAFYLCASSQAMTDTQYFGPGTRLTVL.

J is TRBJ2-3 and V is TRBV29-1, with a possible D match to TRBD2 (6 bases). The CDR3 is 14 amino acids. Germline-derived CDR1 and CDR2 are SQVTM and ANQGSEA. V was shortened by 4 bases and J by 0 bases, with 11 bases between the two germline ends. CDR3 residues: CSVARGVSTDTQYF. The CDR3 DNA follows: TGCAGCGTTGCTCGCGGGGTTAGCACAGATACGCAGTATTTT.